This T cell receptor beta chain was sequenced for a study of blood T cell repertoires in COVID-19. Comments on this clone: Germline is not matched at one junction end, which may reflect a read error.

CDR1 is LNHDA and CDR2 is SQIVND in the germline V gene (reference sequence). CDR3 length: 14 amino acids. Study processing details: Reference gene primers were amplified, and this amplification served to estimate nucleated cell counts. Clones were sequenced by immunoSEQ multiplex PCR, and TCRdb holds only the in-frame ones, with some missing. The DNA gave D and trimming, while V, J and clone size come from that table. The sample carries about 180,000 clones, 75% to 90% recorded once. The J gene is TRBJ1-2, the V gene TRBV19, with D unclear. The sequencing input was PBMCs or T cells enriched from blood (not recorded which). The clonotype was recovered from a woman in her thirties or forties with acute COVID-19. The CDR3 DNA follows: TGTGCCACTAGTTCGGCCACAGTCAACTATGGCTACACCTTC. Translated: CATSSATVNYGYTF. The full variable domain, completed using reference TRBV19 and TRBJ1-2, is DGGITQSPKYLFRKEGQNVTLSCEQNLNHDAMYWYRQDPGQGLRLIYYSQIVNDFQKGDIAEGYSVSREKKESFPLTVTSAQKNPTAFYLCATSSATVNYGYTFGSGTRLTVV.